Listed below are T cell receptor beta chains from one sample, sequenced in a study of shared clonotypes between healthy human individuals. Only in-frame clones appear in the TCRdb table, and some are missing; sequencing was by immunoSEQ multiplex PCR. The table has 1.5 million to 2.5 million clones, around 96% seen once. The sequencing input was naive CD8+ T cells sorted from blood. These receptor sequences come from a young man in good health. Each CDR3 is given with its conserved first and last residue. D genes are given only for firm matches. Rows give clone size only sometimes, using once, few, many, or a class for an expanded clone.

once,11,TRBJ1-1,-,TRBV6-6,CATYPGAEAFF,TGTGCCACCTACCCCGGGGCCGAAGCTTTCTTT
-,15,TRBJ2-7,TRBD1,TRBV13,CASSLRGQAPYEQYF,TGTGCCAGCAGCTTAAGGGGGCAGGCTCCCTACGAGCAGTACTTC
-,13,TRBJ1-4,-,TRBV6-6,CASKAGDNEKLFF,TGTGCCAGCAAAGCAGGGGACAATGAAAAACTGTTTTTT
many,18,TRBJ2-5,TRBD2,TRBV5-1,CASSLVSGLERGQETQYF,TGCGCCAGCAGCTTGGTGTCGGGACTAGAAAGGGGTCAAGAGACCCAGTACTTC
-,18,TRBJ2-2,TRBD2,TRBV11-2,CASSPPSGLAANTGELFF,TGTGCCAGCAGCCCCCCATCGGGACTAGCGGCGAACACCGGGGAGCTGTTTTTT
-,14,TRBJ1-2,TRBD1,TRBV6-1,CASSGQGEDYGYTF,TGTGCCAGCAGCGGACAGGGGGAGGACTATGGCTACACCTTC
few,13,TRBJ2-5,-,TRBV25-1,CASSDHVVETQYF,TGTGCCAGCAGTGACCACGTTGTGGAGACCCAGTACTTC
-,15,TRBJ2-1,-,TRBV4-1,CASSQGMLGYNEQFF,TGCGCCAGCAGCCAAGGGATGCTGGGCTACAATGAGCAGTTCTTC
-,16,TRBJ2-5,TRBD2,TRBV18,CASSPLTAGYQETQYF,TGTGCCAGCTCACCCTTGACAGCGGGGTACCAAGAGACCCAGTACTTC
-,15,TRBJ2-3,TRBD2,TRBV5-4,CASSLISGGRDTQYF,TGTGCCAGCAGCTTGATCAGCGGGGGGCGAGATACGCAGTATTTT
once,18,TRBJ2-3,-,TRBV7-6,CASSLLSRGSNGADTQYF,TGTGCCAGCAGCTTATTAAGTAGGGGATCGAACGGGGCAGATACGCAGTATTTT
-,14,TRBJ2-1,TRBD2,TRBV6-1,CASGARGAYNEQFF,TGTGCCAGCGGGGCCCGGGGGGCCTACAATGAGCAGTTCTTC
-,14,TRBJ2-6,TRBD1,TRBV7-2,CASRDRAGANVLTF,TGTGCCAGCAGAGACAGGGCTGGGGCCAACGTCCTGACTTTC
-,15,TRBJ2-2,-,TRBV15,CATSTGGVNTGELFF,TGTGCCACCAGCACCGGAGGGGTTAACACCGGGGAGCTGTTTTTT
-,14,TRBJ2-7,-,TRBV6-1,CANHPQREAYEQYF,TGTGCCAACCACCCACAGAGGGAAGCCTACGAGCAGTACTTC
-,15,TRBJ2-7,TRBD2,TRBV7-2,CASSSSGTSIYEQYF,TGTGCCAGCAGCTCCAGCGGGACTAGCATCTACGAGCAGTACTTC
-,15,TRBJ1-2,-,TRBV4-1,CASSHGTVANYGYTF,TGCGCCAGCAGCCATGGCACGGTAGCTAACTATGGCTACACCTTC
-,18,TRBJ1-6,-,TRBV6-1,CASSEATGHFSYNSPLHF,TGTGCCAGCAGTGAAGCTACAGGACACTTCTCCTATAATTCACCCCTCCACTTT
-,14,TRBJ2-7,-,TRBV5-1,CASSYGQNSYEQYF,TGCGCCAGCAGCTATGGACAGAACTCCTACGAGCAGTACTTC
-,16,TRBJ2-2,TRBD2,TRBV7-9,CASSLEKAGGAGELFF,TGTGCCAGCAGCTTAGAAAAAGCGGGAGGAGCTGGGGAGCTGTTTTTT
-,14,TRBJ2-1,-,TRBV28,CASRGRDSYNEQFF,TGTGCCAGCCGGGGCCGGGACTCTTACAATGAGCAGTTCTTC
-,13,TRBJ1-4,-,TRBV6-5,CASSYLRNEKLFF,TGTGCCAGCAGTTACCTACGGAATGAAAAACTGTTTTTT
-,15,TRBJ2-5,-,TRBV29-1,CSVEDGTLIGETQYF,TGCAGCGTTGAAGATGGGACACTTATCGGGGAGACCCAGTACTTC
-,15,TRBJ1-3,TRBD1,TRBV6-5,CASSYSPDRGRLIYF,TGTGCCAGCAGTTACTCCCCCGACAGGGGGCGATTGATATATTTT
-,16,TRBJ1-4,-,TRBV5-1,CASSLEGLGVNEKLFF,TGCGCCAGCAGCTTGGAAGGGCTAGGAGTAAATGAAAAACTGTTTTTT
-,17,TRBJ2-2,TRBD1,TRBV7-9,CASSSTAGTGFGGELFF,TGTGCCAGCAGCTCTACTGCCGGGACAGGGTTCGGCGGGGAGCTGTTTTTT
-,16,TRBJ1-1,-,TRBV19,CASSAEEGLGYTEAFF,TGTGCCAGTAGCGCAGAAGAGGGGCTGGGGTACACTGAAGCTTTCTTT
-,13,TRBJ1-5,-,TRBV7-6,CASSFGQGQPQHF,TGTGCCAGCAGCTTTGGTCAGGGCCAGCCCCAGCATTTT
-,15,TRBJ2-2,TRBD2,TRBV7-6,CASSRLAENTGELFF,TGTGCCAGCAGCCGACTAGCGGAGAACACCGGGGAGCTGTTTTTT
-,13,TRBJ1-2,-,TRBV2,CASRPQGNYGYTF,TGTGCCAGCAGGCCTCAGGGTAACTATGGCTACACCTTC
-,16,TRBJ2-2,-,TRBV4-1,CASSQGGILGNGELFF,TGCGCCAGCAGCCAAGGGGGAATATTGGGCAACGGGGAGCTGTTTTTT
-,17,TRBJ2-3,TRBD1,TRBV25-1,CASTGGATTRGTDTQYF,TGTGCCAGCACAGGGGGCGCAACCACCAGGGGAACAGATACGCAGTATTTT
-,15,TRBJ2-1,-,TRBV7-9,CASSLRAGNNNEQFF,TGTGCCAGCAGCTTGAGGGCAGGAAACAACAATGAGCAGTTCTTC
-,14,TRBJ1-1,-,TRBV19,CASSMTDLNTEAFF,TGTGCCAGTAGTATGACAGATTTGAACACTGAAGCTTTCTTT
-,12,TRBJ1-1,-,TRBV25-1,CASGRGGTEAFF,TGTGCCAGCGGTCGAGGGGGCACTGAAGCTTTCTTT
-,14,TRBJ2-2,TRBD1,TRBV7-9,CASSLRQGTGELFF,TGTGCCAGCAGCTTACGACAGGGGACCGGGGAGCTGTTTTTT
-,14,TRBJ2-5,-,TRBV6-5,CASSGTGLGETQYF,TGTGCCAGCAGTGGCACAGGGCTTGGGGAGACCCAGTACTTC
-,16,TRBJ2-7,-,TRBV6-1,CASSEAVFLGAHEQYF,TGTGCCAGCAGTGAAGCGGTTTTTTTAGGGGCCCACGAGCAGTACTTC
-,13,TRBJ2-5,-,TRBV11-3,CASSLSARETQYF,TGTGCCAGCAGCTTGTCCGCCCGGGAGACCCAGTACTTC
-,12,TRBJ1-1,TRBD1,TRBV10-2,CASGDRVTEAFF,TGCGCCAGCGGGGACAGGGTAACTGAAGCTTTCTTT
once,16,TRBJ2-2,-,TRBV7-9,CASSFQEAWHTGELFF,TGTGCCAGCAGCTTTCAGGAGGCCTGGCACACCGGGGAGCTGTTTTTT